This TCR beta chain was documented in a study of OX40 agonist ivuxolimab in advanced cancers. Study-wide context: The treatment was a fully human IgG2 OX40 agonist, ivuxolimab.

The V gene end was trimmed by 11 bases and the J gene end by 7 bases; junction bases not matched to a gene: 12. Germline V gives CDR1 MNHNY, CDR2 SVGAGI (reference sequence). The length of the CDR3 is 14 residues. Study conclusions and caveats: With doses of 0.1-3.0 mg/kg, partial responders showed among the lowest clonal expansion.

Any history of autoimmune disease or systemic immunosuppression disqualified patients. At cycle 4 day 1, cycle 7 day 1, and baseline, blood was sampled. For this clone: Its antigen is not known.

TCRdb keeps only in-frame clones here, not all; method: immunoSEQ multiplex PCR. The sample yields 45,000 to 75,000 clones, 82% seen once. The V call is TRBV6-6, the J call TRBJ2-3; 10 nucleotides line up with TRBD2. The sequence came from an adult with an advanced solid tumor such as melanoma, head and neck, liver or kidney cancer. The material sequenced was CD4+ or CD8+ T cells sorted from blood, taken in a trial of the OX40 agonist ivuxolimab. CDR3 nucleotide sequence: TGTGCCGCCAAGTGGGAACTAGCGGGGAATACGCAGTATTTT. Protein: CAAKWELAGNTQYF.